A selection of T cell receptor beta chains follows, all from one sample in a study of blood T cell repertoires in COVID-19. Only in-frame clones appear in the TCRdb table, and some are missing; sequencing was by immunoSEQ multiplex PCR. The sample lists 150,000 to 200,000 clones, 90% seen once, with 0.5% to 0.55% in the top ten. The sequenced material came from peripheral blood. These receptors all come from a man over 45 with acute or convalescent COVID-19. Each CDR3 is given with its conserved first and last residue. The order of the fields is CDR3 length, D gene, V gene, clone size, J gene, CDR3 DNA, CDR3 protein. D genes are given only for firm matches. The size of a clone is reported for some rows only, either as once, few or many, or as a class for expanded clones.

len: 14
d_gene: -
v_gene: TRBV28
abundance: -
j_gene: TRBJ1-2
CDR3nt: TGTGCCAGCAGATCCAGCGGGACGAGCTATGGCTACACCTTC
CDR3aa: CASRSSGTSYGYTF

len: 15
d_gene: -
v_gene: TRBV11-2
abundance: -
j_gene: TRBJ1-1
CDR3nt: TGTGCCAGCAGCTTATCCCCGGGGGACAACACTGAAGCTTTCTTT
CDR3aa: CASSLSPGDNTEAFF

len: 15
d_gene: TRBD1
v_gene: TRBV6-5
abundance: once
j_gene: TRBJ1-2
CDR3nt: TGTGCCAGCAGTACGTACCGGGACAGAAGGAACGGCTACACCTTC
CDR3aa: CASSTYRDRRNGYTF

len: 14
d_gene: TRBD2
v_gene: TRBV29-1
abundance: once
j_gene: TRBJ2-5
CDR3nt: TGCAGCGTTGAAGAAGCGGGGGCCGGGGAGACCCAGTACTTC
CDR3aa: CSVEEAGAGETQYF

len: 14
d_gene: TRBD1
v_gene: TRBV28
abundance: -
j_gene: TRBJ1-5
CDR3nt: TGTGCCAGCAGTTATGGACAGGGGAAGCAGCCCCAGCATTTT
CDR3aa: CASSYGQGKQPQHF

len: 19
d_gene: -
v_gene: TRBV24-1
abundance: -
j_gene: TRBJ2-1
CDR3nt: TGTGCCACCAGTGCCAATAGCGGAGTTCCCGGAGTCGCCTACAATGAGCAGTTCTTC
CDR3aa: CATSANSGVPGVAYNEQFF

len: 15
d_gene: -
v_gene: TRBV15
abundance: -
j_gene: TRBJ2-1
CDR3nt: TGTGCCACCAGCAGAGATACGGGTACACACAATGAGCAGTTCTTC
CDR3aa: CATSRDTGTHNEQFF

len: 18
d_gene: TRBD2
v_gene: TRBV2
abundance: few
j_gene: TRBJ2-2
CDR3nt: TGTGCCAGCAGAAGGTGGGGTCCGGGACTAGCGGGGGCCGGGGAGCTGTTTTTT
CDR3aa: CASRRWGPGLAGAGELFF

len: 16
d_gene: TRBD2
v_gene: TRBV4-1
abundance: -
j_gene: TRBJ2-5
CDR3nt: TGCGCCAGCAGCCATCTAGCGGGGGGGCGTCAAGAGACCCAGTACTTC
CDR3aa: CASSHLAGGRQETQYF

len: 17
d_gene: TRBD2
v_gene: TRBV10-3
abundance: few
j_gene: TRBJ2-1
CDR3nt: TGTGCCATGTCCGGGACTAGCGGGGGGAGCTCCTACAATGAGCAGTTCTTC
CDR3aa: CAMSGTSGGSSYNEQFF

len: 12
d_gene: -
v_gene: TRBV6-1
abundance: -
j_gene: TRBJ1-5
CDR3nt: TGTGCCAGCAGTGAGCAGGGCCAGCCCCAGCATTTT
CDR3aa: CASSEQGQPQHF

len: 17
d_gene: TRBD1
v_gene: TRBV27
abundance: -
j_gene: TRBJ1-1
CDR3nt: TGTGCCAGCAGTCGGTCGACCGGGACAGGTAGCCAAGGTGAAGCTTTCTTT
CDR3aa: CASSRSTGTGSQGEAFF

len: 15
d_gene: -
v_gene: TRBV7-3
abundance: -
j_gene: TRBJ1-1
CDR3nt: TGTGCCAGCAGCTTACAGGGTCTGGGGAACACTGAAGCTTTCTTT
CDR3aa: CASSLQGLGNTEAFF